This T cell receptor beta chain was sequenced in a study of blood T cell repertoires in COVID-19. This CDR3 is 15 amino acids long. With 5 bases clipped from V and 0 bases from J, the junction kept 4 bases outside the gene matches. Per germline, CDR1 SGHRS and CDR2 YFSETQ. Using immunoSEQ multiplex PCR, the repertoire was profiled, and TCRdb retains in-frame clones only, with some absent. The sample has some 200,000 clones; more than 70% are singletons. This sequence was found in a human donor in a cohort sampled during active COVID-19. The V call is TRBV5-1, the J call TRBJ1-2; 10 nucleotides match TRBD1. Sequencing used peripheral blood. CDR3 residues: CASRSGTGANYGYTF. Written as DNA, the CDR3 is TGCGCCAGCAGATCTGGGACAGGGGCTAACTATGGCTACACCTTC.